This TCR beta chain comes out of a study of blood T cells in healthy people across ages. Study-wide findings and caveats: While age rose, TCR beta diversity per million T cells dropped in a roughly linear way.

To note about this clonotype: The antigen is unknown.

V was cut by 2 bases and J by 8 bases, with 9 bases left in between. The CDR3 runs to 11 residues. Germline loops: CDR1 DFQATT, CDR2 SNEGSKA (reference sequence). The authors ran a second PCR of 7 to 11 cycles using a sample-barcoded 5' primer and a J-beta primer mix. Each of the cDNA molecules was tagged by a template-switch adaptor with 12 random nucleotides. TCRdb reprocessed the 5' RACE reads via MiXCR and lists one record per CDR3 protein. The table lists 1.2 million to 1.5 million distinct CDR3 sequences, around 59% of them singletons, with under 8.5% in the top ten. What was sequenced was blood. The chain uses TRBV20-1 and TRBJ1-2; D is unresolved. The sequence derives from a man aged 18 to 35 in good health. The CDR3 protein is CSARKTGGYTF. The CDR3 DNA follows: TGCAGTGCTAGAAAGACTGGGGGCTACACCTTC.